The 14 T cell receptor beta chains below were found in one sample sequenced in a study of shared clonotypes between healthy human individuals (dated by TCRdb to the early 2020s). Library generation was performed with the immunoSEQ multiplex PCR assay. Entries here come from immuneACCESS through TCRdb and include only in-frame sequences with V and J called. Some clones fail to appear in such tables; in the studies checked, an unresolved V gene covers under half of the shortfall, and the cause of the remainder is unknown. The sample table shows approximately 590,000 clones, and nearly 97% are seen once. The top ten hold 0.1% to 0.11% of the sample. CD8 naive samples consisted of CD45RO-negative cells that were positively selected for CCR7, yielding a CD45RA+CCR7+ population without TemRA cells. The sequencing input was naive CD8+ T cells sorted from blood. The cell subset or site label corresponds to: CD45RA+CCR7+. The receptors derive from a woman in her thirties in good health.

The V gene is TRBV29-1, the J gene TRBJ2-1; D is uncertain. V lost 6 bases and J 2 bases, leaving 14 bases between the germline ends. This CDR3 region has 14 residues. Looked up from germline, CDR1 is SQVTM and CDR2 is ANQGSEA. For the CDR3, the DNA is TGCAGCGTCCAGGAAGGTGCCGCCTACAATGAGCAGTTCTTC. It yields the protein CSVQEGAAYNEQFF.

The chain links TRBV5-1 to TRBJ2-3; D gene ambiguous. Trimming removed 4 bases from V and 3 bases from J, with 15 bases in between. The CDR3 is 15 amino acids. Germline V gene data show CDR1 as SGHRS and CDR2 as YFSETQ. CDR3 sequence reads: CASSPESARTDTQYF. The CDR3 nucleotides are TGCGCCAGCAGCCCGGAGAGCGCGAGAACAGATACGCAGTATTTT. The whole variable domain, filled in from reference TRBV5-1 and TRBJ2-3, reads KAGVTQTPRYLIKTRGQQVTLSCSPISGHRSVSWYQQTPGQGLQFLFEYFSETQRNKGNFPGRFSGRQFSNSRSEMNVSTLELGDSALYLCASSPESARTDTQYFGPGTRLTVL.

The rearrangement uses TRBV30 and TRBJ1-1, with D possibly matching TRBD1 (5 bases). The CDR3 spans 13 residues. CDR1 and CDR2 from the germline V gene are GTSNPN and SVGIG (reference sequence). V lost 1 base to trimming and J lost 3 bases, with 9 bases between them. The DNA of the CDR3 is TGTGCCTGGAGTGACGGGGGTTACACTGAAGCTTTCTTT. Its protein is CAWSDGGYTEAFF.

The CDR3 reads CASPADRLGARDSYEQYF. The CDR3 DNA is TGTGCCAGCCCGGCCGACCGCCTTGGGGCCCGGGACAGCTACGAGCAGTACTTC. This sequence joins TRBV2 and TRBJ2-5, with 7 bases that match TRBD1. The DNA end is a closer match to TRBJ2-7, so the J assignment may be wrong. Germline CDR1 reads SNHLY; CDR2 reads FYNNEI. CDR3 length: 18 residues.

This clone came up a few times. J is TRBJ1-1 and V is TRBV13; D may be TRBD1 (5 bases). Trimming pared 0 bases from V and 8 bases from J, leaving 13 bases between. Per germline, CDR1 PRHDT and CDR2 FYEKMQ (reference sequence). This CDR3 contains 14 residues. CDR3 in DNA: TGTGCCAGCAGCTTAGGCCACCAGGGCGAGGAAGCTTTCTTT. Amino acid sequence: CASSLGHQGEEAFF.

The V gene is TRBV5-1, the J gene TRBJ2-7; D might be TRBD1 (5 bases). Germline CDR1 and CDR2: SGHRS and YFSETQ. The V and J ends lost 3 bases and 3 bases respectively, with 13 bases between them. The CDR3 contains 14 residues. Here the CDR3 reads CASSSSWGDYEQYF. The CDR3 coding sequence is TGCGCCAGCAGCTCCTCGTGGGGCGACTACGAGCAGTACTTC. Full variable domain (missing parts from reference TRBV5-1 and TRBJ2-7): KAGVTQTPRYLIKTRGQQVTLSCSPISGHRSVSWYQQTPGQGLQFLFEYFSETQRNKGNFPGRFSGRQFSNSRSEMNVSTLELGDSALYLCASSSSWGDYEQYFGPGTRLTVT.

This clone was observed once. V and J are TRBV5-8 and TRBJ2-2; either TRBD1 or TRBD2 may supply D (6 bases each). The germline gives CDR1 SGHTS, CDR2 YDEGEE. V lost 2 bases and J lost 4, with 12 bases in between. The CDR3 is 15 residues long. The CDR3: CASSFRGPGTGELFF. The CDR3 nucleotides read TGTGCCAGCAGCTTCCGGGGGCCTGGCACCGGGGAGCTGTTTTTT.

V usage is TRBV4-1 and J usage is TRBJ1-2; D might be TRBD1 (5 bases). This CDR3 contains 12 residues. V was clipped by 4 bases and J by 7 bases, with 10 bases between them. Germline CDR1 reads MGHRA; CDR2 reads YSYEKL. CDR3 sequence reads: CASSPGLGGYTF. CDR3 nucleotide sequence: TGCGCCAGCAGCCCAGGGCTTGGTGGCTACACCTTC.

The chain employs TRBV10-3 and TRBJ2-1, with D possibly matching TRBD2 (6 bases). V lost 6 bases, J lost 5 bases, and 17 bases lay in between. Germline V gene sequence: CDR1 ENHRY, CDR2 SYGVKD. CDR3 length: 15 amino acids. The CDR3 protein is CAIRPPGGTHNEQFF. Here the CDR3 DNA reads TGTGCCATCAGGCCCCCTGGCGGGACCCACAATGAGCAGTTCTTC.

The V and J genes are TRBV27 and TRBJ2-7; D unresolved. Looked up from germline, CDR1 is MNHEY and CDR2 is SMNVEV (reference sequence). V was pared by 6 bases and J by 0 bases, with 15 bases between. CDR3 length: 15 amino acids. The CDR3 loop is CASSQDTLSSYEQYF. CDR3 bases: TGTGCCAGCAGCCAAGACACCCTGAGCTCCTACGAGCAGTACTTC.

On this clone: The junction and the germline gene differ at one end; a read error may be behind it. The CDR3 region is CASSQSSEQYF. In DNA form, the CDR3 reads TGTGCCAGCAGCCAATCCTCCGAGCAGTACTTC. The chain recombines TRBV11-2 with TRBJ2-7; D ambiguous. The CDR3 spans 11 residues. Per the germline V gene, CDR1 is SGHAT and CDR2 is FQNNGV.

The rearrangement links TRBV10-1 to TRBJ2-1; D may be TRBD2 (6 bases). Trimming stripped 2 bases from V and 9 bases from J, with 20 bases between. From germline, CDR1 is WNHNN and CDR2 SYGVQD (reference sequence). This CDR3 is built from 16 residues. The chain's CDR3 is CASSEDEGEEAGEQFF. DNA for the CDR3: TGCGCCAGCAGTGAGGATGAGGGAGAGGAAGCGGGTGAGCAGTTCTTC.

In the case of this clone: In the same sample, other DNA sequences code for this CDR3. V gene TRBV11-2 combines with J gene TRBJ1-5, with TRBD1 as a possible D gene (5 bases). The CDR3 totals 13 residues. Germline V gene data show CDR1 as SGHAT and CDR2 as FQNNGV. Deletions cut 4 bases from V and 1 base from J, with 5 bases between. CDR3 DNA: TGTGCCAGCAGCTGGGACAGCAATCAGCCCCAGCATTTT. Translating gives CASSWDSNQPQHF.

CDR3 bases: TGTGCCAGCAGTTTAAGACTAGCGGGACCTAATGAGCAGTTCTTC. Protein product: CASSLRLAGPNEQFF. The V and J genes are TRBV5-6 and TRBJ2-1; TRBD2 agrees at 11 bases. The germline V gene encodes CDR1 SGHDT and CDR2 YYEEEE. This CDR3 region has 15 residues. Germline trimming cut 5 bases from V and 7 bases from J; bases unmatched to any gene: 8.